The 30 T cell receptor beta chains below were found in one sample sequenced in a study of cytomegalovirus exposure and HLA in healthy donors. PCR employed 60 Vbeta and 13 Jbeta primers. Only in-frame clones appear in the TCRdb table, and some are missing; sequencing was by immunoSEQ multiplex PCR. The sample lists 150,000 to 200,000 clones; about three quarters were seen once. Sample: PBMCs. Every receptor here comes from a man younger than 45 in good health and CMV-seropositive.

CDR3 region: CASGLSTGTETSAYEQYF. The CDR3 nucleotides read TGTGCTAGTGGTTTGAGTACCGGGACAGAAACTTCCGCCTACGAGCAGTACTTC. The genes are TRBV12-5 and TRBJ2-7, with 7 nucleotides matching TRBD1. V was clipped by 2 bases and J by 2 bases; unmatched bases: 15. Germline values: CDR1 LGHNT, CDR2 FRNRAP. CDR3 size: 18 residues.

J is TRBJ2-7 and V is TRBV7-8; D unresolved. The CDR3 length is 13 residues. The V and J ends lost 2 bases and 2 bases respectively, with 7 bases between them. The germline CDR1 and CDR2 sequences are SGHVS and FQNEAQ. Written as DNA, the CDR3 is TGTGCCAGCAGCTTACTAGATACCTACGAGCAGTACTTC. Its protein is CASSLLDTYEQYF.

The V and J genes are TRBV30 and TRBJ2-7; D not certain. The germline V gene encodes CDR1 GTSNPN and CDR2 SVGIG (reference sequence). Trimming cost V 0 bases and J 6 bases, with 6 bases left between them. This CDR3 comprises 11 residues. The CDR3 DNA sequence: TGTGCCTGGAGTGTACCCGGCGAGCAGTACTTC. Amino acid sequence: CAWSVPGEQYF.

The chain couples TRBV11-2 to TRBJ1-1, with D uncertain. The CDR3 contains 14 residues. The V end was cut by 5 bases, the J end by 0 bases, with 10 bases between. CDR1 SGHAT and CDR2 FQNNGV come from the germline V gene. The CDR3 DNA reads TGTGCCAGCAGCGCCTACAGTATGAACACTGAAGCTTTCTTT. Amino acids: CASSAYSMNTEAFF.

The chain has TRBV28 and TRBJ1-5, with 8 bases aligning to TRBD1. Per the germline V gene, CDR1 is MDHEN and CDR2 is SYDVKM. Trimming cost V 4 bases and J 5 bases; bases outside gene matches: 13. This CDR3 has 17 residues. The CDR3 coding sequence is TGTGCCAGCAGTTACCCAATACAGGGGGACGATCATCAGCCCCAGCATTTT. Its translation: CASSYPIQGDDHQPQHF.

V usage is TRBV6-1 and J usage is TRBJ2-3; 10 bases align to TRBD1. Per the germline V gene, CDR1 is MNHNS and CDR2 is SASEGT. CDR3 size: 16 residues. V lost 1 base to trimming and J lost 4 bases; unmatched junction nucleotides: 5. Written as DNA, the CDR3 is TGTGCCAGCAGTGAAGATCTCGGGACAGGGGCAGATACGCAGTATTTT. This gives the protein CASSEDLGTGADTQYF.

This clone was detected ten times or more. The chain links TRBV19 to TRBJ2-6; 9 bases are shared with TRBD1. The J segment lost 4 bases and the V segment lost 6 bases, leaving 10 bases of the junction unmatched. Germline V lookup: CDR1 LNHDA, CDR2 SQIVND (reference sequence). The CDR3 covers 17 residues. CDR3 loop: CASRPGTGLWGANVLTF. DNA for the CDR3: TGTGCCAGTAGACCCGGGACAGGGTTGTGGGGGGCCAACGTCCTGACTTTC.

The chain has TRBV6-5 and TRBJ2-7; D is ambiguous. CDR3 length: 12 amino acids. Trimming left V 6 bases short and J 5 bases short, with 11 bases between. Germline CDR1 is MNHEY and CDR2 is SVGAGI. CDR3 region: CASRSDSNEQYF. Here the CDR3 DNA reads TGTGCCAGCAGGTCAGATTCCAACGAGCAGTACTTC.

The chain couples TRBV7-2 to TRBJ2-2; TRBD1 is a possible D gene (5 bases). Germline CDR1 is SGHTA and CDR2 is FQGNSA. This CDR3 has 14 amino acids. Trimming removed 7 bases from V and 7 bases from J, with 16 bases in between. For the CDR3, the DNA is TGTGCCAGCACCCTCAGAAGGGGTAACGGGGAGCTGTTTTTT. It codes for CASTLRRGNGELFF.

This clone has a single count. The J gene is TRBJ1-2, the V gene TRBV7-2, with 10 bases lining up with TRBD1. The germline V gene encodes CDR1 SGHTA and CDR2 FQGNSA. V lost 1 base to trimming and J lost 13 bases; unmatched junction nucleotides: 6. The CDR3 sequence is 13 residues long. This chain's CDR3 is CASSLGGQGSPTF. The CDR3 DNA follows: TGTGCCAGCAGCTTAGGGGGACAGGGGTCCCCCACCTTC.

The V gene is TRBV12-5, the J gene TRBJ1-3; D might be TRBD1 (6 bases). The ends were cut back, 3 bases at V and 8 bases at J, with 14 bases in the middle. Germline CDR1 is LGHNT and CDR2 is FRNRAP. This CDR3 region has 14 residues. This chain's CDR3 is CASGFYGRGDTIYF. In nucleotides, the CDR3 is TGTGCTAGTGGTTTCTACGGGAGGGGGGACACCATATATTTT.

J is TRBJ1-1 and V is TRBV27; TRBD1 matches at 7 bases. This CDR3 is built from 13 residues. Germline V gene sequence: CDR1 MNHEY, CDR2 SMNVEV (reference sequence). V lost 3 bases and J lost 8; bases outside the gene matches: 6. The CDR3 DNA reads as TGTGCCAGCAGTTTGCCTGGGACAGACGAAGCTTTCTTT. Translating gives CASSLPGTDEAFF.

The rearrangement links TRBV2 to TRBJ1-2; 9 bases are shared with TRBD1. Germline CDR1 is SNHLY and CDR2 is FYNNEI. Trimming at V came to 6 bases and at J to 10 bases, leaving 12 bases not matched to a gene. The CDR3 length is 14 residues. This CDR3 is CASRSERGQGFYTF. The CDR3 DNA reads TGTGCCAGCAGAAGTGAAAGGGGACAGGGTTTCTACACCTTC.

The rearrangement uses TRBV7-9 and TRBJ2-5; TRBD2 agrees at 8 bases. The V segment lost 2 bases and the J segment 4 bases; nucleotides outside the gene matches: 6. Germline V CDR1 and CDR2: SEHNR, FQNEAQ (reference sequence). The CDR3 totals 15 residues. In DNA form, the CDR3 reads TGTGCCAGCAGCTTAAGCGGGAGTAAAGGAGAGACCCAGTACTTC. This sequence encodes CASSLSGSKGETQYF.

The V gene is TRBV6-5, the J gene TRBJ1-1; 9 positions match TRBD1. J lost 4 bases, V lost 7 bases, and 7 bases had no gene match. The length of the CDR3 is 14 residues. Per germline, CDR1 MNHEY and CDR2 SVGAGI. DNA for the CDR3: TGTGCCAGCACCCTGGGACAGGGTGGCACTGAAGCTTTCTTT. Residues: CASTLGQGGTEAFF.

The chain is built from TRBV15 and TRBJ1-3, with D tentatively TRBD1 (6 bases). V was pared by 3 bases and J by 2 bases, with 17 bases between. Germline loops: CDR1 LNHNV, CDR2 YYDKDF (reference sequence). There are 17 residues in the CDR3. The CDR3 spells CATSSSRGQKAGNTIYF. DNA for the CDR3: TGTGCCACCAGCAGTTCGCGGGGGCAAAAGGCTGGAAACACCATATATTTT.

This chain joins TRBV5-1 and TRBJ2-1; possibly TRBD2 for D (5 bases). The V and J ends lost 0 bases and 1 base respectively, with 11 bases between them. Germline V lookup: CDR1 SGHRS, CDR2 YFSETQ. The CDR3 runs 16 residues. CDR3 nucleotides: TGCGCCAGCAGCTTGGATCCCGGCGGGTCCTACAATGAGCAGTTCTTC. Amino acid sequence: CASSLDPGGSYNEQFF.

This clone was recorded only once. The DNA of the CDR3 is TGTGCCAGCAGCCAACTTTCTGGGACAGGGAACACCGGGGAGCTGTTTTTT. Protein product: CASSQLSGTGNTGELFF. The chain uses TRBV4-2 and TRBJ2-2; TRBD1 matches at 8 bases. The CDR3 contains 17 residues. J gave up 1 base and V 2 bases, and 6 bases lay outside the gene matches. The V gene's germline CDR1 is LGHNA and CDR2 YNFKEQ.

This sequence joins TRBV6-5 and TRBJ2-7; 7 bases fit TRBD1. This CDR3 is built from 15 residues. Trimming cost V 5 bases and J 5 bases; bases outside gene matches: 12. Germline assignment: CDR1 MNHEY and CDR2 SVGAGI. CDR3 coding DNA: TGTGCCAGCAGTACCGAGACAGGGTCGCTCCACGAGCAGTACTTC. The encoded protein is CASSTETGSLHEQYF.

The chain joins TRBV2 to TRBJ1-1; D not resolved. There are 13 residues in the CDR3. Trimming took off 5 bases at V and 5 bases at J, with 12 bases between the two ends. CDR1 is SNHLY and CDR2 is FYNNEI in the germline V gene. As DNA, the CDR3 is TGTGCCAGCAGTCCCCGGTCGGGGACTGAAGCTTTCTTT. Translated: CASSPRSGTEAFF.

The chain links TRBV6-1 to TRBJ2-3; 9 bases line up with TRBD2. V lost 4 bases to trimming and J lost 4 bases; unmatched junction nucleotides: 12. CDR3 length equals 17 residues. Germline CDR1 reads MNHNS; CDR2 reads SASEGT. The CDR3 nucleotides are TGTGCCAGCAGTGGCTCTAGCGGGATTGGTGTGGCAGATACGCAGTATTTT. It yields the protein CASSGSSGIGVADTQYF.

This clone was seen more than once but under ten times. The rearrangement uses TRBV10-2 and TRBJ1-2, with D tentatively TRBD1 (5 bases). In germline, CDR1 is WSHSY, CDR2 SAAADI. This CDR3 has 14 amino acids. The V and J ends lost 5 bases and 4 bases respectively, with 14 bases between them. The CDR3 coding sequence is TGCGCCAGCAGTCAAACGCCCAGGGTCTATGGCTACACCTTC. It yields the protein CASSQTPRVYGYTF.

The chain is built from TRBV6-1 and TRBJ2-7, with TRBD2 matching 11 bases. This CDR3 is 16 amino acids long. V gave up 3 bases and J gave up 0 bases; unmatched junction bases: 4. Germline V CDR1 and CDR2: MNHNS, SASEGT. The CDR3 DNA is TGTGCCAGCAGTGATGATAGCGGGAGGGCCTCCTACGAGCAGTACTTC. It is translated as CASSDDSGRASYEQYF.

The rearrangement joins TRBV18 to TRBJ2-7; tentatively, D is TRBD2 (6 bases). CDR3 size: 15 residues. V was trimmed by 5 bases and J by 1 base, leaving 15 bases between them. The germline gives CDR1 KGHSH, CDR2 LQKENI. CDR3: CASSSRRAFSYEQYF. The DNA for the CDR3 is TGTGCCAGCTCATCAAGGAGGGCTTTTTCCTACGAGCAGTACTTC.

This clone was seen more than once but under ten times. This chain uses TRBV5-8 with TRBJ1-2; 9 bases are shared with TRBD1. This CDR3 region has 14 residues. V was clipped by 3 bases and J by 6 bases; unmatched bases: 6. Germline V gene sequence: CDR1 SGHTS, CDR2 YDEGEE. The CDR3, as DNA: TGTGCCAGCAGCTCTTGGGACAGGGCGAATGGCTACACCTTC. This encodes CASSSWDRANGYTF.

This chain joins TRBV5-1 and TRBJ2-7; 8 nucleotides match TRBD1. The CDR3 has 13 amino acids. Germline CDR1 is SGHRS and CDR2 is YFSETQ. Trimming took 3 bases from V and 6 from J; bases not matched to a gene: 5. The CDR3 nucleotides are TGCGCCAGCAGCTCGGGACAGGCTAGCGAGCAGTACTTC. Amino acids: CASSSGQASEQYF.

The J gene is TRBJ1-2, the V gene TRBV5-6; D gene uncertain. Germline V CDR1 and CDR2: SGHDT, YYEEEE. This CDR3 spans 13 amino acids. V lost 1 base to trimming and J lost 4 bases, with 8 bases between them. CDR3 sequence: CASSLTETYGYTF. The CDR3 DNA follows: TGTGCCAGCAGCTTGACAGAGACCTATGGCTACACCTTC.

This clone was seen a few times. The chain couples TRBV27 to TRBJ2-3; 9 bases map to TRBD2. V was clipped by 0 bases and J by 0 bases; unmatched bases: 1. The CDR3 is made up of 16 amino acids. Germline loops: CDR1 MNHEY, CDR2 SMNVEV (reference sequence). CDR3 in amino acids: CASSLSSGGSTDTQYF. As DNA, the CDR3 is TGTGCCAGCAGTTTATCTAGCGGGGGTAGCACAGATACGCAGTATTTT.

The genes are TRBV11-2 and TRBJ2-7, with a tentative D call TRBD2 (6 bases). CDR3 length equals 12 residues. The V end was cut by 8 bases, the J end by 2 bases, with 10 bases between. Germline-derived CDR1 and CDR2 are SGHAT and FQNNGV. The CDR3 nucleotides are TGTGCCAGCGGGTCTAGCGCCTACGAGCAGTACTTC. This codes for CASGSSAYEQYF.

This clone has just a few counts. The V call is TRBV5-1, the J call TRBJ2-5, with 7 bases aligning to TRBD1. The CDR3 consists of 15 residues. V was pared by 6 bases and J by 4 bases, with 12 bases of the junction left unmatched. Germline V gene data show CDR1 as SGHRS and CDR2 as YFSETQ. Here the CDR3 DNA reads TGCGCCAGCACCCCCCGGACAGGCCAGAGAGAGACCCAGTACTTC. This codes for CASTPRTGQRETQYF. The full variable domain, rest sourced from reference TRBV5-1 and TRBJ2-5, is KAGVTQTPRYLIKTRGQQVTLSCSPISGHRSVSWYQQTPGQGLQFLFEYFSETQRNKGNFPGRFSGRQFSNSRSEMNVSTLELGDSALYLCASTPRTGQRETQYFGPGTRLLVL.